This T cell receptor (beta chain) was recorded in a study of PD-1 blockade in classical Hodgkin lymphoma. Findings of the study overall: Patients who responded completely had about the same baseline diversity as newly diagnosed patients.

As for time point: cycle 4 day 1 (C4D1), after 5 to 7 weeks of nivolumab. After autologous stem cell transplantation all patients relapsed, and prior brentuximab vedotin exposure differed between cohorts. Thawed PBMCs were subjected to magnetic negative selection, which yielded isolated CD8+ T cells. Nivolumab was administered to patients intravenously at 3 mg/kg every 2 weeks. Sequencing used immunoSEQ multiplex PCR; TCRdb keeps in-frame clones, though not all of them. The sample shows more than 10,000 clones, approximately 81% of them seen only once. Worth noting for this clone: Antigen unknown.

Losses at the gene ends were 4 bases for V and 4 bases for J; bases not matched to a gene: 22. This CDR3 is 21 amino acids long. Germline V lookup: CDR1 MNHEY, CDR2 SMNVEV (reference sequence). The sequence was collected from a human donor with classical Hodgkin lymphoma. The donor label of this sample is uncertain. The material sequenced was CD8+ T cells from blood, taken before the fourth cycle of nivolumab. The V and J genes are TRBV27 and TRBJ2-3, with 11 nucleotides matching TRBD2. Here the CDR3 DNA reads TGTGCCAGCAGTTCCCCGATCCTCAATCCGATAGCGGGAGGGGATGCAGATACGCAGTATTTT. It translates to CASSSPILNPIAGGDADTQYF.